This paragraph covers one T cell receptor (beta chain) sequence. The target antigen is unknown. Preparation of the TCRbeta library involved a method that used unique molecular identifiers. TCRdb reanalysed the PCR reads using MiXCR and keeps one entry per CDR3 protein. Counted here are roughly 670,000 distinct CDR3 sequences, 13% occurring once; the ten biggest clones make up roughly 0.84%. The CDR3 consists of 16 residues. V lost 2 bases and J lost 4; bases outside the gene matches: 5. The germline V gene encodes CDR1 DFQATT and CDR2 SNEGSKA (reference sequence). The entry originates in a study of T-cell reconstitution after alpha-beta-depleted transplantation in children. Study results and caveats: Certain patients had high TCRbeta diversity at day 60, and it came from recipient T cells and thymic progenitors that survived. It was newly produced T cells that mostly accounted for T-cell counts and diversity one year after transplant. By about two months after transplant, alpha-beta T cells reportedly arose from several hundred graft clones that had expanded.

This TCR was recovered from a girl aged 2-10 years with congenital amegakaryocytic thrombocytopenia, due to receive a stem cell transplant. Sample: PBMCs, taken before TCRalphabeta/CD19-depleted stem cell transplant. V is TRBV20-1 and J is TRBJ2-3; the match to TRBD2 covers 14 bases. The CDR3 DNA follows: TGCAGTGCTAGATGGGGACTAGCGGGAGTACCAGATACGCAGTATTTT. It is translated as CSARWGLAGVPDTQYF.